This T cell receptor (beta chain) originates from a study of T cells in Graves' hyperthyroidism and ophthalmopathy. General study points: Most thyroid clonotypes expanded above 0.001 appeared in blood too.

This clonotype has a handful of counts. As yet, its antigen is unknown. Uncontrolled infection, other autoimmune disease, pregnancy and lactation each barred patients from inclusion. For the diagnoses, clinical symptoms, serum thyroxine and TRAb, thyroid ultrasound and orbital computed tomography were used. Germline V gene sequence: CDR1 SEHNR, CDR2 FQNEAQ (reference sequence). V was clipped by 1 base and J by 5 bases, with 6 bases between them. There are 13 residues in the CDR3. Regions amplified from RNA transcripts were the TCR beta CDR3 regions. The TCR CDR3 first-round RT-PCR relied on the HTBI primer set. Using its own MiXCR run on the multiplex PCR reads, TCRdb lists one record per CDR3 protein. Among approximately 600,000 distinct CDR3 sequences, around 20% were seen once, and the ten largest hold over 30%.

The chain joins TRBV7-9 to TRBJ1-3; D is undetermined. This TCR was sampled from a man aged 30 to 45 with Graves' ophthalmopathy. Sequencing was performed on blood. This chain's CDR3 is CASSLESRNTIYF. The CDR3 nucleotides read TGTGCCAGCAGCTTAGAAAGCCGAAACACCATATATTTT.